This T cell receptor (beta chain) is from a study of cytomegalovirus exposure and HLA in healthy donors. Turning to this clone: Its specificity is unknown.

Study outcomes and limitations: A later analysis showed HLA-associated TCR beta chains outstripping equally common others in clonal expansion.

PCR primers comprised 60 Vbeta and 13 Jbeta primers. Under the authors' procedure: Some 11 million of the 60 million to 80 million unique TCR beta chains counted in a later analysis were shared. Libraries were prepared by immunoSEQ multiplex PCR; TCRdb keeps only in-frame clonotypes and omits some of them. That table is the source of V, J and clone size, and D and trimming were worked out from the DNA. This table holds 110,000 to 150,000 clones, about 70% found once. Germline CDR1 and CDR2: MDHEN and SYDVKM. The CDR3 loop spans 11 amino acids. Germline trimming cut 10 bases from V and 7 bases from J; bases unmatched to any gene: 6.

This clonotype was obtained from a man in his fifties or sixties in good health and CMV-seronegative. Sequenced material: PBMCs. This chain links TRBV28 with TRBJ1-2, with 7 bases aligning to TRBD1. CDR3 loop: CATSGTAGYTF. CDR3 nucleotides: TGTGCCACCTCCGGGACAGCTGGCTACACCTTC.